This TCR beta chain stems from a study of T cell responses to AZD1222 COVID-19 vaccine. Regarding the study as a whole: The number of AZD1222 recipients seropositive at baseline was only five to seven. Only after the peak T cell response were repertoires sampled. Donors skewed white British and female; clonal diversity was possibly underestimated. Of spike-specific TCRs, nearly half reportedly target regions left unmutated in variants.

Worth noting for this clone: Antigen: not known.

CDR1 is MNHNY, CDR2 SVGAGI, per germline (reference sequence). Trimming removed 1 base from V and 7 bases from J, with 8 bases in between. This CDR3 is 13 amino acids long. The assay was immunoSEQ multiplex PCR, and TCRdb's table has in-frame clones only and misses some. The repertoire holds 130,000 to 150,000 clones, with about 91% as singletons. The genes are TRBV6-6 and TRBJ2-1; D could derive from TRBD1 or TRBD2 (6 bases each). The sequences come from peripheral blood, collected on day 0 of AZD1222 vaccination. The TCR originated in an adult in good health. The CDR3 DNA reads as TGTGCCAGCAGTTACTTAGGGGGGAATGAGCAGTTCTTC. Encoded protein: CASSYLGGNEQFF.